These 22 T cell receptor beta chains were sequenced from one sample in a study of T cell changes during pregnancy in multiple sclerosis (dated by TCRdb to between 2019 and 2020). Receptors were amplified or captured by the immunoSEQ multiplex PCR assay. In TCRdb, the immuneACCESS table is reduced to in-frame sequences with V and J assigned. These tables do not hold every clone; where another copy was compared, an unresolved V gene accounts for under half, and the others remain unexplained. Counted in this sample were approximately 88,000 clones; 94% of them appeared once. The ten largest clones capture 2% to 2.5% of the sample. Sequencing used peripheral blood, obtained in the third trimester of pregnancy. The receptors were gathered from a female donor with multiple sclerosis, enrolled in a pregnancy study.

This clone was detected only once. The chain couples TRBV2 to TRBJ2-5, with 8 bases matching TRBD1. Germline CDR1 and CDR2: SNHLY and FYNNEI. The V gene end was trimmed by 10 bases and the J gene end by 6 bases; junction bases not matched to a gene: 13. This CDR3 contains 14 residues. In DNA form, the CDR3 reads TGTGCCACCTATGTGACAGGGGTAGGGAAGACCCAGTACTTC. Translated, it gives CATYVTGVGKTQYF.

This rearrangement joins TRBV4-2 to TRBJ2-1, with TRBD2 matching over 11 bases. Trimming cost V 1 base and J 6 bases; bases outside gene matches: 5. Germline CDR1 is LGHNA and CDR2 is YNFKEQ. The CDR3 length is 16 residues. The CDR3 here is CASSQVLAGGGNEQFF. The CDR3 DNA is TGTGCCAGCAGCCAAGTCTTAGCGGGAGGGGGCAATGAGCAGTTCTTC.

The chain uses TRBV11-2 and TRBJ2-1, with 11 bases matching TRBD2. With V trimmed by 5 bases and J by 7 bases, 7 bases remained unmatched. Germline CDR1 and CDR2: SGHAT and FQNNGV. CDR3 length equals 15 residues. The CDR3 sequence: CASSQGASGRNEQFF. In nucleotides, the CDR3 is TGTGCCAGCAGCCAAGGTGCTAGCGGGAGGAATGAGCAGTTCTTC.

Comments on this clone: At one of its ends the junction is not consistent with the germline gene, which may arise from a read error. The chain couples TRBV2 to TRBJ1-5; TRBD1 matches at 12 bases. The CDR3 sequence is 15 residues long. The germline V gene encodes CDR1 SNHLY and CDR2 FYNNEI. CDR3 loop: CASSEGTGGIQPQHF. The DNA for the CDR3 is TGTGCCAGCAGCGAAGGGACAGGGGGCATCCAGCCCCAGCATTTT.

The chain links TRBV7-9 to TRBJ1-4; D perhaps matches TRBD1 (6 bases). This CDR3 has 17 residues. Trimming took off 5 bases at V and 3 bases at J, with 19 bases between the two ends. CDR1 and CDR2 (germline): SEHNR, FQNEAQ (reference sequence). DNA of the CDR3: TGTGCCAGCAGCCCAAGCACAGGGATAAGGGCTAATGAAAAACTGTTTTTT. It yields the protein CASSPSTGIRANEKLFF.

The gene calls are TRBV7-9 and TRBJ2-7; D gene ambiguous. The CDR3 contains 14 residues. V lost 0 bases and J lost 2, with 8 bases in between. Germline CDR1 and CDR2: SEHNR and FQNEAQ (reference sequence). CDR3 nucleotides: TGTGCCAGCAGCTTAGCGAGTCGTACCTACGAGCAGTACTTC. Protein: CASSLASRTYEQYF.

The J gene is TRBJ2-7, the V gene TRBV27, with D possibly TRBD1 on 6 matching bases. Trimming took off 2 bases at V and 1 base at J, with 15 bases between the two ends. CDR3 length: 16 residues. The V gene's germline CDR1 is MNHEY and CDR2 SMNVEV (reference sequence). CDR3 residues: CASSLRATGRSYEQYF. In DNA, the CDR3 is TGTGCCAGCAGTTTACGGGCGACAGGTCGTTCCTACGAGCAGTACTTC.

This chain connects TRBV6-6 to TRBJ2-7; 10 bases fit TRBD2. Germline V gives CDR1 MNHNY, CDR2 SVGAGI (reference sequence). With V trimmed by 7 bases and J by 6 bases, 12 bases remained unmatched. The CDR3 consists of 15 residues. The chain's CDR3 is CASKGLAETYREQYF. Written as DNA, the CDR3 is TGTGCCAGCAAAGGACTAGCGGAGACCTATCGCGAGCAGTACTTC.

The chain combines TRBV5-6 with TRBJ1-2; the match to TRBD1 covers 12 bases. CDR3 length: 17 residues. With V trimmed by 0 bases and J by 5 bases, 8 bases remained unmatched. Germline V lookup: CDR1 SGHDT, CDR2 YYEEEE. CDR3 sequence (DNA): TGTGCCAGCAGCTTGGAGGGGACAGGGGGCGCGAGGTATGGCTACACCTTC. This sequence encodes CASSLEGTGGARYGYTF.

V is TRBV10-3 and J is TRBJ2-7; the match to TRBD2 covers 9 bases. The V gene's germline CDR1 is ENHRY and CDR2 SYGVKD. V lost 5 bases to trimming and J lost 4 bases; unmatched junction nucleotides: 6. This CDR3 has 14 amino acids. Written as DNA, the CDR3 is TGTGCCATCAGTCAGGGTAGCGGGAGATACGAGCAGTACTTC. The encoded protein is CAISQGSGRYEQYF.

V and J are TRBV2 and TRBJ1-2, with a possible D match to TRBD1 (5 bases). CDR1 SNHLY and CDR2 FYNNEI come from the germline V gene. V lost 3 bases and J lost 2, with 13 bases in between. The CDR3 runs 15 residues. The CDR3 nucleotides read TGTGCCAGCAGTGAGTCTAGGACAAGGAACTATGGCTACACCTTC. Protein sequence: CASSESRTRNYGYTF.

The chain combines TRBV18 with TRBJ1-4; no reliable D call. Trimming removed 3 bases from V and 0 bases from J, with 11 bases in between. CDR1 is KGHSH, CDR2 LQKENI, per germline. The CDR3 is 16 residues long. The CDR3 is CASSPRTFATNEKLFF. The CDR3 nucleotides read TGTGCCAGCTCACCGCGAACGTTTGCAACTAATGAAAAACTGTTTTTT. Supplemented by reference TRBV18 and TRBJ1-4, the full variable domain reads NAGVMQNPRHLVRRRGQEARLRCSPMKGHSHVYWYRQLPEEGLKFMVYLQKENIIDESGMPKERFSAEFPKEGPSILRIQQVVRGDSAAYFCASSPRTFATNEKLFFGSGTQLSVL.

In its sample, this clone was seen once. CDR3 DNA: TGTGCCAGCAGCCTAACTACAGGCTACGAGCAGTACTTC. Amino acids: CASSLTTGYEQYF. The genes are TRBV5-6 and TRBJ2-7; weak D call: TRBD1 (5 bases). Per the germline V gene, CDR1 is SGHDT and CDR2 is YYEEEE. The CDR3 is 13 residues long. Trimming cost V 4 bases and J 3 bases, with 11 bases left between them.

J is TRBJ1-5 and V is TRBV4-1; possible D gene TRBD1, 5 bases. Germline CDR1 MGHRA, CDR2 YSYEKL. Trimming left V 3 bases short and J 0 bases short, with 9 bases between. There are 15 residues in the CDR3. The CDR3: CASSQTEYSNQPQHF. As DNA, the CDR3 is TGCGCCAGCAGCCAGACAGAATATAGCAATCAGCCCCAGCATTTT.

The chain employs TRBV28 and TRBJ2-7; 12 nucleotides match TRBD2. Germline V gene sequence: CDR1 MDHEN, CDR2 SYDVKM. The CDR3 is 14 residues long. Trimming took 10 bases from V and 2 from J; bases not matched to a gene: 6. For the CDR3, the DNA is TGTGCCACCCGGACTAGCGGGAAAACCTACGAGCAGTACTTC. Its translation is CATRTSGKTYEQYF.

The J gene is TRBJ2-6, the V gene TRBV29-1; D gene uncertain. Germline assignment: CDR1 SQVTM and CDR2 ANQGSEA. The V gene lost 4 bases and the J gene lost 2 bases, with 6 bases spanning the gap. This CDR3 region has 13 residues. CDR3 amino acids: CSVGTAGANVLTF. CDR3 sequence (DNA): TGCAGCGTTGGCACAGCTGGGGCCAACGTCCTGACTTTC.

The chain uses TRBV5-4 and TRBJ1-5; possible D gene TRBD1, 6 bases. The germline gives CDR1 SGHNT, CDR2 YYREEE (reference sequence). The CDR3 covers 13 residues. Trimming took off 4 bases at V and 6 bases at J, with 11 bases between the two ends. The CDR3 DNA is TGTGCCAGCAGCAAGGGGGGGAGTCAGCCCCAGCATTTT. This encodes CASSKGGSQPQHF. Based on the CDR3 plus reference TRBV5-4 and TRBJ1-5, the full variable domain is ETGVTQSPTHLIKTRGQQVTLRCSSQSGHNTVSWYQQALGQGPQFIFQYYREEENGRGNFPPRFSGLQFPNYSSELNVNALELDDSALYLCASSKGGSQPQHFGDGTRLSIL.

This chain links TRBV7-9 with TRBJ2-7; D possibly corresponds to TRBD2 (6 bases). Germline V gene lookup returns CDR1 SEHNR and CDR2 FQNEAQ (reference sequence). The CDR3 has 16 amino acids. V was clipped by 0 bases and J by 0 bases, with 12 bases between them. This chain's CDR3 is CASSLASGQPSYEQYF. The CDR3 nucleotides are TGTGCCAGCAGCTTAGCCAGCGGGCAGCCCTCCTACGAGCAGTACTTC.

The CDR3 sequence is CASSQGRGNYGYTF. CDR3 in DNA: TGTGCCAGCAGCCAGGGTAGGGGGAACTATGGCTACACCTTC. The chain joins TRBV2 to TRBJ1-2; D perhaps matches TRBD1 (6 bases). Germline CDR1 reads SNHLY; CDR2 reads FYNNEI. V was clipped by 6 bases and J by 2 bases, with 13 bases between them. This CDR3 is 14 amino acids long.

J is TRBJ1-5 and V is TRBV27; D remains ambiguous. Germline loops: CDR1 MNHEY, CDR2 SMNVEV (reference sequence). Trimming cost V 5 bases and J 0 bases, with 17 bases left between them. The CDR3 is 17 amino acids. The CDR3, as DNA: TGTGCCAGCAGTCTATTCGGAGCCCGAAATAGCAATCAGCCCCAGCATTTT. Its translation is CASSLFGARNSNQPQHF.

This rearrangement joins TRBV14 to TRBJ1-2, with 11 bases that match TRBD1. The V gene's germline CDR1 is SGHDN and CDR2 FVKESK. The V gene end was trimmed by 3 bases and the J gene end by 4 bases; junction bases not matched to a gene: 13. The CDR3 is 18 residues long. CDR3 amino acids: CASSQGQGVSSAFYGYTF. CDR3 DNA: TGTGCCAGCAGCCAGGGACAGGGGGTTTCCTCTGCCTTCTATGGCTACACCTTC.

This sequence joins TRBV7-9 and TRBJ2-2, with D maybe TRBD1 (6 bases). Germline lookup yields CDR1 SEHNR and CDR2 FQNEAQ (reference sequence). V was clipped by 2 bases and J by 0 bases, with 13 bases between them. The CDR3 has 17 amino acids. The CDR3 region has the DNA TGTGCCAGCAGCTTACCAGACAGGCCCACGAACACCGGGGAGCTGTTTTTT. Amino acids: CASSLPDRPTNTGELFF.